This TCR beta chain was obtained from a study of CD8+CD57+ T cells in acquired aplastic anemia. Study-wide context: DNA recovered from sorted CD4+ and CD8+ cells had a mean of approximately 3 ug.

Genomic DNA provided the template from which TCR beta VDJ and CDR3 profiles were obtained. TCRdb called the reads again in MiXCR, with one record for every CDR3 protein. The table includes hundreds of thousands of distinct CDR3 sequences, 45% to 50% detected once. V dropped 4 bases and J dropped 3 bases, with 19 bases sitting between them. The germline gives CDR1 DFQATT, CDR2 SNEGSKA (reference sequence). This CDR3 has 15 residues. General study results and limits: With respect to CD8+ Simpson's diversity, patients and controls did not differ significantly.

As to this clonotype: Its matching antigen is unknown. This sequence may be a read error, since a much larger clone differs from it by one base.

In patients chosen for sequencing, flow cytometry had shown CD8+CD57+ cell expansion. Severe acquired aplastic anemia was the diagnosis recorded for all patients. At blood sampling, none of the patients had yet received therapy. The chain couples TRBV20-1 to TRBJ2-7; tentatively, D is TRBD2 (6 bases). Sequences were obtained from sorted CD4+, CD8+, or CD8+CD57+ T cells (not recorded which) from PBMCs. The TCR comes from a human donor with aplastic anemia. CDR3 protein: CSANDLARALYEQYF. In DNA, the CDR3 is TGCAGTGCTAACGACCTAGCGCGGGCCCTCTACGAGCAGTACTTC.